This T cell receptor beta chain was observed in a study of long-term antiretroviral therapy in people with HIV. Findings and caveats of the study: Nothing was known about ART adherence, viral resistance or changes in therapy. Collection spanned 2004 to 2017; ART regimens may be less effective than current ones. HIV repertoires spanned narrower CDR3 length ranges than controls.

In its sample, this clone was seen once. What it binds is not known. Researchers report immunoSEQ v3.0 was run at survey level. The table came from immunoSEQ multiplex PCR; TCRdb's copy has only in-frame clones and leaves some out. The sample shows about 35,000 clones, approximately 85% of them seen only once. Germline loops: CDR1 SGHDN, CDR2 FVKESK. The CDR3 length is 14 residues. Trimming removed 3 bases at V and 2 bases at J, with 8 bases between. The TCR was taken from a man younger than 30 with HIV. This chain links TRBV14 with TRBJ2-1, with D uncertain. The sequences come from unsorted PBMCs, collected 2.2 years after starting antiretroviral therapy. The CDR3 spells CASSQSSAYNEQFF. CDR3 nucleotide sequence: TGTGCCAGCAGCCAGTCATCGGCCTACAATGAGCAGTTCTTC.